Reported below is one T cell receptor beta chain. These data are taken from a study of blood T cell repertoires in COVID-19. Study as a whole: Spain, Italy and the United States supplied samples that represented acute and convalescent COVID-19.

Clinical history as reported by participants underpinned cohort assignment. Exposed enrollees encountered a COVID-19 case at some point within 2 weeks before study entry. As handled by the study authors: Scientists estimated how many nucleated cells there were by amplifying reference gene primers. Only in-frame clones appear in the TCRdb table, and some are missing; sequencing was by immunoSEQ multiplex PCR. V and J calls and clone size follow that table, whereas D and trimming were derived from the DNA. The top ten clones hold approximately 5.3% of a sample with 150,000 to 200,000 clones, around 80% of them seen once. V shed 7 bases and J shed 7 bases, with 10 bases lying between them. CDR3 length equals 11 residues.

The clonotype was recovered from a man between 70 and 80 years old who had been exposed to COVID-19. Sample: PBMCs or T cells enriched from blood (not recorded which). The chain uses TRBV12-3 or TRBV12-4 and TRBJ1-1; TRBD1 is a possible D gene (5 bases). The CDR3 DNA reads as TGTGCCAGCAAGAGACAGAATGAAGCTTTCTTT. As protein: CASKRQNEAFF.